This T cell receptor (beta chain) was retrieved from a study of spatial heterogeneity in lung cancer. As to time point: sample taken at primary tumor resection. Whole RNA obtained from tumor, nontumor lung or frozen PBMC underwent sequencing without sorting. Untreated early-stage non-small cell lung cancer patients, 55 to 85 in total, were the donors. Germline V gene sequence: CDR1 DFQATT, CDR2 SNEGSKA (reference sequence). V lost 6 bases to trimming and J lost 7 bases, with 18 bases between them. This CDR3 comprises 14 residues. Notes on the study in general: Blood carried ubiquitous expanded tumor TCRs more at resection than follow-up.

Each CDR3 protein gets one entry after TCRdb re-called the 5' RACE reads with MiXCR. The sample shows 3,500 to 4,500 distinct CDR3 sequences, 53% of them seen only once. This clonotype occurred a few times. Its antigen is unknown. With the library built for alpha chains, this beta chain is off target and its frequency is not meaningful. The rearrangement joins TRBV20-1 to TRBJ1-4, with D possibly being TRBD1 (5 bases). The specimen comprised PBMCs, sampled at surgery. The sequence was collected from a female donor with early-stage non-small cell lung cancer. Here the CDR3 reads CSARQPGTGEKLFF. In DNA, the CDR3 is TGCAGTGCGCGCCAACCAGGGACTGGTGAAAAACTGTTTTTT.